This paragraph reports one T cell receptor beta chain. It lacks a known antigen. No much larger clone exists at a distance of one base, and base qualities are not known. This sample is part of a study of shared clonotypes between healthy human individuals (dated by TCRdb to the early 2020s). With regard to the full study: Three men and a couple of women, aged 18 to 49 years, made up the cohort. The study deeply sequenced blood TCR repertoires of 5 or 6 healthy adults to estimate repertoire size and the extent of clonotype sharing between individuals. For each donor, three plates each were used for CD4 naive and CD4 memory, two plates were used for CD8 naive, and one plate was used for CD8 memory. Leukapheresis yielded between about 0.85 and 10 billion PBMCs per donor. To increase sequencing depth and limit assay-specific biases, different laboratories used diverse techniques to prepare libraries and sequence TCR repertoires. Results and caveats for the whole study, not just this receptor: Sharing across four donors was observed for around 5% of naive CD4, 3% to 3.5% of naive CD8, over 2% of memory CD4, and roughly 0.4% of memory CD8 clonotypes. Compared with non-shared clonotypes, the clonotypes found in all four sorted-subset donors had higher generation probabilities. Larger estimated clonotype richness was generally found for naive subsets than for memory subsets. Because the study included only a small number of donors, the genetic and exposure-history diversity represented was limited. Pairwise subsampling indicated that sequencing depth was expected to affect the degree of clonotype sharing among donors. Even with the large sequencing depth, rarefaction of the sorted-subset datasets indicated that sequencing was incomplete. Only blood was sampled, and tissue TCR repertoires likely differ from those in blood.

Using the deep immunoSEQ assay, multiplex PCR amplified TCR CDR3 regions from genomic DNA. Extracted genomic DNA from each cell subset was distributed evenly across all wells of several immunoSEQ 96-well plates, and each plate was treated as a replicate. Each replicate PCR for sorted subsets received around 0.2 ug genomic DNA, equal to tens of thousands of T cell genomes. Purified libraries were quantified with a Qubit 3.0 fluorometer, sized on a Bioanalyzer 2100, and re-quantified with the KAPA Library Quantification kit. Every immunoSEQ 96-well plate was sequenced on a separate single-read 150-cycle Illumina NextSeq 550 flow cell. The source study handled its data this way. Because the immunoSEQ output included only junctional sequences and no quality scores, the filtering could not be the same as the filtering used for full-length reads. To assign V/J genes and CDR3, sequences were annotated against IMGT germline references using PyIR, a Python wrapper for IgBLAST v1.9. Reads with weak V/J assignments (E-value above 1e-6), missing CDR3, stop codons, out-of-frame junctions, or ambiguous translated residues were removed. V3J clonotypes were defined as sequences sharing the same inferred V gene, J gene, and CDR3 amino acid sequence. Percentage overlap between repertoires was calculated by dividing the number of shared unique clonotypes by the size of the smaller repertoire. Three approaches were used to assess repertoire richness: RTK rarefaction, the Chao1 estimator, and Recon v2.1 estimates of unobserved clonotypes. Generation probabilities for all TCRbeta clonotypes obtained by the gDNA method from a few donors were computed using OLGA. Not all clones reach the TCRdb copy of this immuneACCESS table, which keeps in-frame sequences only. Checked studies attribute under half of the gap to unresolved V genes and leave the rest unexplained. V and J calls and clone size are copied from that table; D and trimming were computed from the DNA. This sample is represented by approximately 1.5 million clones; roughly 98% of them were singletons. Of the sample, around 0.47% is held by the ten largest clones.

The donors were healthy, HIV-negative adults with no recently reported acute infections or vaccinations. Every donor was a Caucasian adult residing in Nashville, Tennessee, USA. Magnetic negative selection was used to enrich CD4+ T cells, after which naive cells were positively selected on CD45RA and the negative fraction became the memory subset. Blood was obtained by leukapheresis, after which PBMCs were separated by Ficoll-Histopaque density gradient centrifugation and cryopreserved in liquid nitrogen vapor phase. Analytical flow cytometry was used to check the purity and quantity of every magnetically sorted T cell population. Each sorted fraction had its genomic DNA isolated and then quantified by UV absorbance on a Nanodrop 2000c. From the cysteine up to the phenylalanine, the CDR3 has a length of 16 residues. Just CDR3 DNA is preserved here, 48 bases in frame from base 1. Relative to germline, V is 5 bases shorter and J is 9 bases shorter, with 23 bases between their ends. CDR1 and CDR2, looked up from the germline V gene, are SGHTA and FQGNSA.

The TCR was taken from a man aged 25-45 years in good health. The rearrangement joined TRBV7-2 to TRBJ2-1; TRBD2 is a possible D gene, resting on 6 matching bases. The sequenced sample was naive CD4+ T cells sorted from blood. Taken with the paper, the label for cell subset or site translates to: CD45RA+ positively selected. The bases are TGTGCCAGCAGCATACCAGGACTGCGGGGTTTCCTTGAGCAGTTCTTC. This yields the protein CASSIPGLRGFLEQFF. Reference TRBV7-2 and TRBJ2-1 proteins supply the regions before and after the CDR3; the full variable domain is: GAGVSQSPSNKVTEKGKDVELRCDPISGHTALYWYRQSLGQGLEFLIYFQGNSAPDKSGLPSDRFSAERTGGSVSTLTIQRTQQEDSAVYLCASSIPGLRGFLEQFFGPGTRLTVL.